A single sample gave rise to the 16 T cell receptor beta chains below, sequenced in a study of beta chain features in type 1 diabetes. General observations from the study: Patients with Type 1 diabetes showed moderately but significantly shorter TCRB CDR3s in all four CD4+ subsets.

Sequencing targeted expressed TCRB transcripts, as all isolated RNA had been reverse transcribed. Generated by immunoSEQ multiplex PCR, the TCRdb table keeps only in-frame clones and is missing some. The data hold around 600,000 clones, with under 15% observed a single time. These TCRs' antigens remain unknown. Sample: naive CD4+ T cells from blood. All receptors derive from a young man with type 1 diabetes.

This clone was detected only a few times. V gene TRBV29-1 combines with J gene TRBJ2-7; D might be TRBD2 (7 bases). The CDR3 extends over 14 amino acids. Germline V gene lookup returns CDR1 SQVTM and CDR2 ANQGSEA. V lost 3 bases and J lost 6, with 18 bases in between. The CDR3 protein is CSVEVGGQGAEQYF. CDR3 nucleotides: TGCAGCGTTGAGGTCGGGGGGCAGGGAGCCGAGCAGTACTTC.

The chain recombines TRBV11-2 with TRBJ2-5; D assignment may be TRBD1 or TRBD2 (5 bases each). Between the trimmed V and J ends, which lost 5 bases and 4 bases, there was a span of 11 bases. Germline V gives CDR1 SGHAT, CDR2 FQNNGV. The CDR3 has 13 residues. CDR3: CASSRGTGETQYF. CDR3 DNA: TGTGCCAGCAGCCGAGGGACGGGAGAGACCCAGTACTTC.

The chain uses TRBV7-9 and TRBJ2-7, with TRBD1 identical over 8 bases. The CDR3 is made up of 16 amino acids. The junction had 9 bases not matched to a gene; V was cut back by 0 bases and J by 5 bases. Germline values: CDR1 SEHNR, CDR2 FQNEAQ (reference sequence). This CDR3 is CASSLAWRQGRHEQYF. The CDR3 DNA reads TGTGCCAGCAGCTTAGCGTGGAGACAGGGGAGGCACGAGCAGTACTTC.

The chain links TRBV19 to TRBJ1-6, with a weak D call TRBD1 (6 bases). Germline CDR1 LNHDA, CDR2 SQIVND (reference sequence). The germline V and J ends were trimmed by 6 bases and 8 bases, with 11 bases remaining between them. The CDR3 is made up of 13 amino acids. In nucleotides, the CDR3 is TGTGCCAGTAGCGACAGGTTTGATTCACCCCTCCACTTT. Protein product: CASSDRFDSPLHF.

The rearrangement uses TRBV7-2 and TRBJ1-5; D is unresolved. CDR3 length: 14 amino acids. With 3 bases removed from V and 4 bases from J, the gap between germline ends came to 10 bases. Germline CDR1 is SGHTA and CDR2 is FQGNSA. The CDR3 DNA reads as TGTGCCAGCAGCTTTTTGTACAGTAATCAGCCCCAGCATTTT. This gives the protein CASSFLYSNQPQHF.

This clone was detected a few times. The chain is built from TRBV5-1 and TRBJ1-5; maybe TRBD1 (6 bases). The CDR3 consists of 14 residues. Trimming took 4 bases from V and 5 from J, leaving 13 bases between them. The germline V gene encodes CDR1 SGHRS and CDR2 YFSETQ. The CDR3 region has the DNA TGCGCCAGCAGCCCGACAGGATTCGATCAGCCCCAGCATTTT. It is translated as CASSPTGFDQPQHF.

The chain is built from TRBV7-2 and TRBJ1-5; D gene ambiguous. Germline lookup yields CDR1 SGHTA and CDR2 FQGNSA. The CDR3 consists of 13 residues. The ends were cut back, 2 bases at V and 3 bases at J, with 5 bases in the middle. In DNA, the CDR3 is TGTGCCAGCAGCTTACAGATCAATCAGCCCCAGCATTTT. This encodes CASSLQINQPQHF.

This clone was seen only a few times. The J gene is TRBJ1-6, the V gene TRBV6-6; D may be TRBD1 (5 bases). Per germline, CDR1 MNHNY and CDR2 SVGAGI (reference sequence). The CDR3 spans 13 residues. V gave up 7 bases and J gave up 7 bases, with 11 bases separating them. The CDR3 region is CASMGTRNSPLHF. The DNA for the CDR3 is TGTGCCAGCATGGGGACGCGCAATTCACCCCTCCACTTT.

This chain links TRBV5-6 with TRBJ2-7, with D uncertain. In germline, CDR1 is SGHDT, CDR2 YYEEEE. Trimming removed 3 bases at V and 5 bases at J, with 18 bases between. This CDR3 is built from 15 residues. CDR3 residues: CASSSTNLDRDEQYF. Written as DNA, the CDR3 is TGTGCCAGCAGCTCGACGAACCTTGATCGGGACGAGCAGTACTTC.

V is TRBV19 and J is TRBJ1-1; D gene uncertain. The germline V gene encodes CDR1 LNHDA and CDR2 SQIVND (reference sequence). Trimming pared 2 bases from V and 4 bases from J, leaving 23 bases between. CDR3 size: 18 residues. This chain's CDR3 is CASSILEGRESVGTEAFF. Here the CDR3 DNA reads TGTGCCAGTAGTATACTAGAAGGAAGAGAGTCGGTGGGCACTGAAGCTTTCTTT.

The chain couples TRBV29-1 to TRBJ2-5, with a weak D call TRBD1 (5 bases). CDR1 is SQVTM, CDR2 ANQGSEA, per germline. Trimming shortened V by 8 bases and J by 6 bases, and 16 bases separated the two germline ends. The CDR3 loop spans 12 amino acids. The CDR3 here is CSTQTVQKTQYF. CDR3 DNA sequence: TGCAGCACCCAGACAGTCCAGAAGACCCAGTACTTC.

This clone has at least ten counts. The rearrangement links TRBV10-3 to TRBJ2-7, with D perhaps matching TRBD1 or TRBD2 (5 bases each). CDR1 and CDR2 (germline): ENHRY, SYGVKD. The CDR3 is 12 amino acids. Trimming removed 9 bases at V and 0 bases at J, with 9 bases between. The CDR3 region has the DNA TGTGCCATGTCTGGGACCTCCTACGAGCAGTACTTC. Its translation: CAMSGTSYEQYF.

V usage is TRBV12-5 and J usage is TRBJ2-5, with 9 positions matching TRBD1. CDR3 length: 18 residues. Trimming at V came to 0 bases and at J to 1 base, leaving 9 bases not matched to a gene. Per the germline V gene, CDR1 is LGHNT and CDR2 is FRNRAP. The CDR3 loop reads CASGLVQGAGAFQETQYF. The CDR3 DNA is TGTGCTAGTGGTTTGGTACAGGGGGCGGGGGCCTTCCAAGAGACCCAGTACTTC.

In this sample, this clone turned up a few times. The J gene is TRBJ2-1, the V gene TRBV13, with TRBD2 identical over 12 bases. This CDR3 is built from 16 residues. Trimming removed 5 bases from V and 5 bases from J; junction bases left unmatched: 7. Germline CDR1 PRHDT, CDR2 FYEKMQ (reference sequence). Written as DNA, the CDR3 is TGTGCCAGCAGCGCGAGGACTAGCGGGGTTCACAATGAGCAGTTCTTC. Translation gives CASSARTSGVHNEQFF. The complete variable domain, with remaining parts taken from reference TRBV13 and TRBJ2-1, reads AAGVIQSPRHLIKEKRETATLKCYPIPRHDTVYWYQQGPGQDPQFLISFYEKMQSDKGSIPDRFSAQQFSDYHSELNMSSLELGDSALYFCASSARTSGVHNEQFFGPGTRLTVL.

This clone has more than one count but fewer than ten. The chain links TRBV9 to TRBJ1-1; 8 nucleotides match TRBD1. The CDR3 runs 14 residues. Trimming cost V 5 bases and J 4 bases; bases outside gene matches: 7. The germline CDR1 and CDR2 sequences are SGDLS and YYNGEE. CDR3 nucleotides: TGTGCCAGCAGTTCTTTACAGGGGGGCACTGAAGCTTTCTTT. It specifies CASSSLQGGTEAFF.

The chain is built from TRBV13 and TRBJ1-6; no reliable D call. The germline V gene has CDR1 PRHDT and CDR2 FYEKMQ (reference sequence). Trimming removed 0 bases at V and 7 bases at J, with 10 bases between. This CDR3 has 15 amino acids. CDR3 amino acids: CASSLGVLYNSPLHF. CDR3 bases: TGTGCCAGCAGCTTAGGGGTACTTTACAATTCACCCCTCCACTTT.